This T cell receptor beta chain is drawn from a study of cytomegalovirus exposure and HLA in healthy donors. The PCR made use of 60 Vbeta and 13 Jbeta primers. Assay: immunoSEQ multiplex PCR; the TCRdb copy retains only in-frame clones and omits some. The table records about 130,000 clones, about 78% of them present only once. This CDR3 has 12 residues. The germline gives CDR1 LNHDA, CDR2 SQIVND (reference sequence). Deletions cut 4 bases from V and 3 bases from J, with 7 bases between. The source is a man between 25 and 39 years old in good health and CMV-seronegative. Sequenced sample: PBMCs. The chain employs TRBV19 and TRBJ2-7; D perhaps matches TRBD2 (5 bases). As DNA, the CDR3 is TGTGCCAGTAGTAAGGGAGACTACGAGCAGTACTTC. It specifies CASSKGDYEQYF.